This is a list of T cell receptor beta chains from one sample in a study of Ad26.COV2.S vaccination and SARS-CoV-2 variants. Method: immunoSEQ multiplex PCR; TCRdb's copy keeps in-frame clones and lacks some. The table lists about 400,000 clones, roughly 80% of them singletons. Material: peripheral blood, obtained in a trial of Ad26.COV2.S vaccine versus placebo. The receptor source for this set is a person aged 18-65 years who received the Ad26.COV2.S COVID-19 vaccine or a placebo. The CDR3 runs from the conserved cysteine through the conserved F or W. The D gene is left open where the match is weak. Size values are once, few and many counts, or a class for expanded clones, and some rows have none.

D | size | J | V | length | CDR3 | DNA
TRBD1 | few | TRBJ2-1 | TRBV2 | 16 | CASTRPGTGKGNEQFF | TGTGCCAGCACCCGTCCAGGGACAGGGAAGGGCAATGAGCAGTTCTTC
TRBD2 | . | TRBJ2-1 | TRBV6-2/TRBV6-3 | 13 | CASSYYSRRGEFF | TGTGCCAGCAGTTACTATTCCAGGCGGGGGGAGTTCTTC
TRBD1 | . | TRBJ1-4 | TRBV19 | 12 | CASRTGGEKLFF | TGTGCCAGTAGAACAGGGGGAGAAAAACTGTTTTTT
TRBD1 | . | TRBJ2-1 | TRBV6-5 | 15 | CASFKGTGSYNEQFF | TGTGCCAGCTTTAAAGGGACAGGTAGCTACAATGAGCAGTTCTTC
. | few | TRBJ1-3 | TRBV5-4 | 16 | CASSLAPPSSGNTIYF | TGTGCCAGCAGCTTGGCTCCACCGAGCTCTGGAAACACCATATATTTT
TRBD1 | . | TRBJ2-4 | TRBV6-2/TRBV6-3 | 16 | CASSQTLGGPKNIQYF | TGTGCCAGCAGTCAAACTCTAGGGGGCCCGAAAAACATTCAGTACTTC
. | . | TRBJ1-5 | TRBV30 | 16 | CAWSSPPGYSNQPQHF | TGTGCCTGGAGTTCGCCCCCGGGCTATAGCAATCAGCCCCAGCATTTT
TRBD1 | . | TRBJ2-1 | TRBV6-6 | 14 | CASSHGTGYNEQFF | TGTGCCAGCAGTCACGGGACAGGGTACAATGAGCAGTTCTTC
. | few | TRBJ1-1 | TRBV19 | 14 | CASSIAGAFTEAFF | TGTGCCAGTAGTATTGCAGGGGCGTTCACTGAAGCTTTCTTT
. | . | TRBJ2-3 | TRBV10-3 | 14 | CAISDGKGTDTQYF | TGTGCCATCAGTGATGGTAAAGGCACAGATACGCAGTATTTT
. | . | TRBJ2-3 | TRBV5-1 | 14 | CASSWSGSTDTQYF | TGCGCCAGCAGCTGGAGCGGAAGCACAGATACGCAGTATTTT
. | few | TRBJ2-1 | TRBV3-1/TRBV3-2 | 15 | CASSQLGRGGNEQFF | TGTGCCAGCAGCCAATTAGGCCGAGGGGGGAATGAGCAGTTCTTC
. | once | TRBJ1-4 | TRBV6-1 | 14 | CASSEGTEREKLFF | TGTGCCAGCAGTGAAGGTACAGAACGCGAAAAACTGTTTTTT
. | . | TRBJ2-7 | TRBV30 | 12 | CAWSVLAYEQYF | TGTGCCTGGAGTGTACTCGCCTACGAGCAGTACTTC
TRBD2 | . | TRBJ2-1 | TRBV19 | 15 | CASSITAGGSNEQFF | TGTGCCAGTAGTATCACAGCGGGAGGGTCGAATGAGCAGTTCTTC
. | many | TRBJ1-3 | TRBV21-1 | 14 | CASSKSSTGNTIYF | TGTGCCAGCAGCAAAAGCAGTACTGGAAACACCATATATTTT
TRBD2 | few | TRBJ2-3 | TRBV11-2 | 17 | CASSLLASGGPADTQYF | TGTGCCAGCAGCTTATTAGCTAGCGGGGGTCCCGCAGATACGCAGTATTTT
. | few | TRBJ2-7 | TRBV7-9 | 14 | CASSLAQSPYEQYF | TGTGCCAGCAGCTTAGCACAGTCCCCCTACGAGCAGTACTTC
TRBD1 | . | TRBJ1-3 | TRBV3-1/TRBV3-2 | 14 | CASSLRQGRNTIYF | TGTGCCAGCAGCCTACGACAGGGGAGAAACACCATATATTTT
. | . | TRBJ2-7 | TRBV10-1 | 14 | CASSEAVGSYEQYF | TGCGCCAGCAGTGAAGCCGTCGGCTCCTACGAGCAGTACTTC
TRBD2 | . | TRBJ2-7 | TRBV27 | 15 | CASSLGREDYYEQYF | TGTGCCAGCAGTTTAGGTCGGGAGGATTACTACGAGCAGTACTTC
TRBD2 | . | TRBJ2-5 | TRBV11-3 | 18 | CASSLHLQTSGSRETQYF | TGTGCCAGCAGCCTCCACCTGCAGACTAGCGGGAGTCGAGAGACCCAGTACTTC
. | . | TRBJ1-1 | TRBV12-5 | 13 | CASGLVEGTEAFF | TGTGCTAGTGGTTTGGTAGAGGGCACTGAAGCTTTCTTT
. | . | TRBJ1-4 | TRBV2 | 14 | CASTLTGRHEKLFF | TGTGCCAGCACCCTGACAGGCCGCCATGAAAAACTGTTTTTT
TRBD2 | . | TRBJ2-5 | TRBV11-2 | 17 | CASSPGWLAGGQETQYF | TGTGCCAGCAGCCCCGGGTGGCTAGCGGGGGGTCAAGAGACCCAGTACTTC
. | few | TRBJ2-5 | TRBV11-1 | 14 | CASSLGVTQETQYF | TGTGCCAGCAGTTTAGGGGTGACCCAAGAGACCCAGTACTTC